This entry concerns a single T cell receptor (beta chain). The antigen is undetermined. In the same sample, other DNA sequences code for this CDR3. The treatment denotes: oral pan-JAK inhibitor, 5-10 mg twice daily. This record comes from a study of CD8+ T cells in alopecia areata. With 4 bases clipped from V and 3 bases from J, the junction kept 2 bases outside the gene matches. Germline values: CDR1 SNHLY, CDR2 FYNNEI. This CDR3 has 13 amino acids. Study-wide points: Especially in alopecia totalis/universalis, lesional scalp showed greater clonality than normal scalp did.

Extracted RNA was reverse transcribed into cDNA, the sequencing template. Assay: immunoSEQ multiplex PCR; the TCRdb copy retains only in-frame clones and omits some. The repertoire has some 180,000 clones, roughly 46% of them found once; the top ten carry about a tenth. This TCR came from a human donor with alopecia areata. The sequences come from CD8+ T cells sorted from blood, collected between weeks 51 and 54, from a patient treated with tofacitinib. The chain is built from TRBV2 and TRBJ2-7, with TRBD1 matching 8 bases. CDR3 amino acids: CASSGDRLYEQYF. The DNA of the CDR3 is TGTGCCAGCAGTGGGGACAGGCTCTACGAGCAGTACTTC.